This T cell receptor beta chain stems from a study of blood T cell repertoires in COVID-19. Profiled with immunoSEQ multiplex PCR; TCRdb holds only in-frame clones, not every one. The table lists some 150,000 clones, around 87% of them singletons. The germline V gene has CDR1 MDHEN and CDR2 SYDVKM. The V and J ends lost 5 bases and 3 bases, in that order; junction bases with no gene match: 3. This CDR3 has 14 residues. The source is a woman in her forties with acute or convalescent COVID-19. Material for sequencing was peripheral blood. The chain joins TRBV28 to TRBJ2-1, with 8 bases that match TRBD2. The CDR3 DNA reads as TGTGCCAGCAGTACTAGCGGAGTCTACAATGAGCAGTTCTTC. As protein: CASSTSGVYNEQFF.